This TCR beta chain was captured in a study of early T cells in non-severe SARS-CoV-2 infection. Across the study: Bulk RNA taken from unsorted whole blood was sequenced, leaving chains unpaired.

CDR3 size: 13 residues. Trimming took off 2 bases at V and 5 bases at J, with 8 bases between the two ends. Germline-derived CDR1 and CDR2 are LNHDA and SQIVND (reference sequence). TCRdb ran MiXCR on the 5' RACE reads and lists one entry per CDR3 protein. The data contain around 70,000 distinct CDR3 sequences, roughly 9% of them singletons. This clonotype was picked up many times. Material for sequencing was whole blood. The rearrangement links TRBV19 to TRBJ2-3; possibly TRBD1 for D (6 bases). This TCR was sampled from an adult who was a healthcare worker with PCR-confirmed SARS-CoV-2 infection or an uninfected control (not recorded which). The CDR3 DNA is TGTGCCAGTAGTATATCCAGGGGAGATACGCAGTATTTT. Translation: CASSISRGDTQYF.